These T cell receptor beta chains were read from a single sample in a study of technical replicates of blood from a few donors. The protocol was immunoSEQ multiplex PCR, while the TCRdb copy is restricted to in-frame clones and leaves out a portion. The table lists 67,000 or so clones, 95% to 96% of them singletons. The source material was T cells isolated from PBMCs. The receptors shown here come from a human donor in good health. Each CDR3 is given with its conserved first and last residue. Each record gives: D gene, V gene, J gene, clone size, CDR3 DNA, CDR3 protein. The D gene is left open where the match is weak. A row's size may be missing; if present it is once, few, many or a size class.

>TRBD2|TRBV11-1|TRBJ2-1|NA
TGTGCCAGCAGCTTAGACACTAGCGGGGCTACCTACAATGAGCAGTTCTTC
CASSLDTSGATYNEQFF
>NA|TRBV7-9|TRBJ1-4|NA
TGTGCCAGCAGCTTCGGTGGACAGCTGAATGAAAAACTGTTTTTT
CASSFGGQLNEKLFF
>NA|TRBV28|TRBJ1-2|NA
TGTGCCAGCAGTTTACCCCCGTCAACAGGGACGGGCTACACCTTC
CASSLPPSTGTGYTF
>TRBD2|TRBV7-9|TRBJ2-1|NA
TGTGCCAGCAGAGGCTCTAGCGGGTACCCTGAGAGCTCCTACAATGAGCAGTTCTTC
CASRGSSGYPESSYNEQFF
>TRBD1|TRBV7-6|TRBJ2-5|NA
TGTGCCAGCAGTATGGGGACAGGCCAAGAGACCCAGTACTTC
CASSMGTGQETQYF
>TRBD2|TRBV9|TRBJ2-3|NA
TGTGCCAGCAGCGTAAGACTAGCGGGGGGCACAGATACGCAGTATTTT
CASSVRLAGGTDTQYF
>TRBD1|TRBV16|TRBJ1-5|NA
TGTGCCAGCAGCCAAATTTTTAATCGTCAGGGGGGTCAGCCCCAGCATTTT
CASSQIFNRQGGQPQHF
>NA|TRBV18|TRBJ2-7|NA
TGTGCCAGCTCACCTGGGGCAGACCCCTACGAGCAGTACTTC
CASSPGADPYEQYF
>NA|TRBV11-3|TRBJ2-7|NA
TGTGCCAGCAGCTCACACGGACTATATTGGGTTAGCGACGAGCAGTACTTC
CASSSHGLYWVSDEQYF
>TRBD1|TRBV5-4|TRBJ2-7|NA
TGTGCCAGCAGCTTGACAGGGGTGGACTCCGAGCAGTACTTC
CASSLTGVDSEQYF
>TRBD1|TRBV2|TRBJ1-1|NA
TGTGCCAGCATTCGGTCAGGGGGACGATTATTGCCTGAAGCTTTCTTT
CASIRSGGRLLPEAFF
>NA|TRBV7-2|TRBJ1-1|NA
TGTGCCAGCAGCTTATTGAAGGGGGACACTGAAGCTTTCTTT
CASSLLKGDTEAFF
>TRBD1|TRBV19|TRBJ1-5|NA
TGTGCCAGTAGTCCGGACAGGGAGGATCAGCCCCAGCATTTT
CASSPDREDQPQHF
>NA|TRBV27|TRBJ2-1|NA
TGTGCCAGCAGTTTAAGTCGGGGTCGAGGCGAACAGTTCTTC
CASSLSRGRGEQFF
>TRBD2|TRBV6-5|TRBJ2-7|few
TGTGCCAGCAGTTACTCTAGCGGGGGGGCCTACGAGCAGTACTTC
CASSYSSGGAYEQYF
>NA|TRBV21-1|TRBJ1-1|few
TGTGCCAGCAGCAAAGTAGAGGTGAACACTGAAGCTTTCTTT
CASSKVEVNTEAFF
>TRBD1|TRBV27|TRBJ2-5|NA
TGTGCCAGCAGGAGACAGGGATTGGAGACCCAGTACTTC
CASRRQGLETQYF
>TRBD1|TRBV10-3|TRBJ1-6|NA
TGTGCCAGCTCCCGGCAATCCGGGACAGCCTTCCATTCACCCCTCCACTTT
CASSRQSGTAFHSPLHF
>NA|TRBV2|TRBJ1-4|NA
TGTGCCAGCAGTGCCGAGGGTGGAGGTGAAAAACTGTTTTTT
CASSAEGGGEKLFF
>NA|TRBV28|TRBJ1-4|NA
TGTGCCAGCAGTTTCGAGCCCGATGAAAAACTGTTTTTT
CASSFEPDEKLFF
>NA|TRBV5-6|TRBJ1-1|NA
TGTGCCAGCAGCCCGCGGGGGGATGAAGCTTTCTTT
CASSPRGDEAFF